Below are 26 T cell receptor beta chains sequenced from a single sample in a study of regulatory T cells in long-lasting Graves disease. Building of the TCR beta libraries involved iRepertoire HTBI primers and Arm-PCR of CDR3 regions. TCRdb independently ran MiXCR on the multiplex PCR reads; one entry per CDR3 protein. The sample lists 300,000 to 500,000 distinct CDR3 sequences, less than 25% seen once, with about a fifth in the top ten. Documented time point: persistent/refractory GD, antithyroid drugs over 5 years with positive TRAb. PBMCs provided the RNA from which the TCR library was made. Material: peripheral blood mononuclear cells (PBMCs), obtained when the disease was refractory, from a patient treated with antithyroid drugs. The receptors were sampled from a female donor with Graves disease.

The V and J genes are TRBV11-2 and TRBJ2-1; D is ambiguous. Trimming took 2 bases from V and 6 from J, leaving 17 bases between them. The CDR3 is 16 amino acids. Germline loops: CDR1 SGHAT, CDR2 FQNNGV. The CDR3 nucleotides are TGTGCCAGCAGCTTATCCCCGGACCACTATAGCAATGAGCAGTTCTTC. It encodes CASSLSPDHYSNEQFF.

The rearrangement links TRBV11-2 to TRBJ2-3; D is ambiguous. CDR3 length: 13 residues. Trimming took 4 bases from V and 6 from J, leaving 11 bases between them. CDR1 is SGHAT and CDR2 is FQNNGV in the germline V gene. CDR3 bases: TGTGCCAGCAGCTCCTCAGTTATGGATACGCAGTATTTT. Protein: CASSSSVMDTQYF.

The chain has TRBV15 and TRBJ1-1, with no clear D. The CDR3 spans 13 residues. Germline CDR1 LNHNV, CDR2 YYDKDF (reference sequence). The V end lost 1 base, the J end lost 11 bases, and 14 bases lay between the germline ends. CDR3 in amino acids: CATSRGRAEEAFF. CDR3 nucleotide sequence: TGTGCCACCAGCAGAGGTCGGGCGGAGGAGGCTTTCTTT.

This clonotype showed up many times. The J gene is TRBJ2-7, the V gene TRBV5-1; D is unclear. Germline-derived CDR1 and CDR2 are SGHRS and YFSETQ. V was shortened by 2 bases and J by 5 bases, with 11 bases between the two germline ends. This CDR3 comprises 13 residues. CDR3 loop: CASSFLGINEQYF. The CDR3, as DNA: TGCGCCAGCAGCTTCTTGGGCATCAACGAGCAGTACTTC.

CDR3 sequence (DNA): TGTGCCAGCACCGCGGCCAGACATGGAAACACCATATATTTT. It is translated as CASTAARHGNTIYF. The chain couples TRBV12-3 or TRBV12-4 to TRBJ1-3, with D unresolved. V was cut by 7 bases and J by 3 bases, with 13 bases left in between. CDR3 length equals 14 residues.

V usage is TRBV7-9 and J usage is TRBJ1-1, with D possibly being TRBD1 (5 bases). Trimming removed 5 bases at V and 1 base at J, with 11 bases between. Germline lookup yields CDR1 SEHNR and CDR2 FQNEAQ (reference sequence). This CDR3 spans 14 amino acids. The CDR3 DNA reads as TGTGCCAGCAGCCTCCCGACAGCGAACACTGAAGCTTTCTTT. It specifies CASSLPTANTEAFF.

This clonotype appeared many times. This sequence joins TRBV6-1 and TRBJ1-4; possible D gene TRBD1, 5 bases. The CDR3 runs 15 residues. The V gene's germline CDR1 is MNHNS and CDR2 SASEGT. Trimming cost V 6 bases and J 3 bases, with 14 bases left between them. CDR3 sequence: CASSRRGTPNEKLFF. The CDR3 region has the DNA TGTGCCAGCAGCCGTCGGGGGACCCCTAATGAAAAACTGTTTTTT.

The chain recombines TRBV5-5 with TRBJ1-5, with D perhaps matching TRBD1 (6 bases). CDR1 and CDR2 (germline): SGHKS, YYEKEE (reference sequence). The CDR3 has 17 amino acids. V was trimmed by 0 bases and J by 0 bases, leaving 13 bases between them. CDR3 loop: CASSLARGWDSNQPQHF. DNA of the CDR3: TGTGCCAGCAGCTTGGCCAGGGGATGGGATAGCAATCAGCCCCAGCATTTT.

The rearrangement links TRBV9 to TRBJ2-6; D call uncertain. V lost 0 bases and J lost 3, with 13 bases in between. From germline, CDR1 is SGDLS and CDR2 YYNGEE. This CDR3 comprises 17 residues. CDR3 sequence: CASSVGGILGGANVLTF. The CDR3 region has the DNA TGTGCCAGCAGCGTAGGAGGAATCCTCGGTGGGGCCAACGTCCTGACTTTC.

This clonotype was recorded many times. J is TRBJ2-7 and V is TRBV20-1; TRBD2 is a possible D gene (6 bases). The germline CDR1 and CDR2 sequences are DFQATT and SNEGSKA (reference sequence). The CDR3 has 13 residues. Trimming pared 6 bases from V and 6 bases from J, leaving 18 bases between. CDR3 DNA sequence: TGCAGTGCCGAAAGGGTTTTGGGGGGCGAGCAGTACTTC. Its translation is CSAERVLGGEQYF.

A few counts support this clonotype. The V call is TRBV14, the J call TRBJ2-2; perhaps TRBD1 as D (5 bases). Trimming took 1 base from V and 0 from J, leaving 9 bases between them. In germline, CDR1 is SGHDN, CDR2 FVKESK. The CDR3 covers 16 residues. CDR3 region: CASSQARAANTGELFF. The CDR3 coding sequence is TGTGCCAGCAGCCAAGCCAGGGCCGCGAACACCGGGGAGCTGTTTTTT. The entire variable domain, with the rest obtained from reference TRBV14 and TRBJ2-2, is as follows: EAGVTQFPSHSVIEKGQTVTLRCDPISGHDNLYWYRRVMGKEIKFLLHFVKESKQDESGMPNNRFLAERTGGTYSTLKVQPAELEDSGVYFCASSQARAANTGELFFGEGSRLTVL.

This clonotype was seen only a few times. V and J are TRBV14 and TRBJ2-7, with D perhaps TRBD1 (5 bases). Trimming took 3 bases from V and 5 from J, leaving 14 bases between them. The CDR3 is made up of 14 amino acids. Germline V gene lookup returns CDR1 SGHDN and CDR2 FVKESK. The CDR3: CASSHAKGPHEQYF. CDR3 nucleotides: TGTGCCAGCAGCCATGCGAAGGGGCCCCACGAGCAGTACTTC. The variable domain in full, completed from reference TRBV14 and TRBJ2-7, reads EAGVTQFPSHSVIEKGQTVTLRCDPISGHDNLYWYRRVMGKEIKFLLHFVKESKQDESGMPNNRFLAERTGGTYSTLKVQPAELEDSGVYFCASSHAKGPHEQYFGPGTRLTVT.

The V call is TRBV10-2, the J call TRBJ1-3; D is ambiguous. The CDR3 is made up of 13 amino acids. Trimming shortened V by 5 bases and J by 4 bases, and 9 bases separated the two germline ends. The germline V gene has CDR1 WSHSY and CDR2 SAAADI. The CDR3 reads CASSPVSGNTIYF. Written as DNA, the CDR3 is TGCGCCAGCAGTCCGGTCTCCGGAAACACCATATATTTT.

This clonotype was seen only a few times. A read error may produce the germline difference seen at one junction end. The chain recombines TRBV30 with TRBJ1-1; TRBD1 matches at 10 bases. The CDR3 is 13 residues long. Germline V gene data show CDR1 as GTSNPN and CDR2 as SVGIG (reference sequence). CDR3 DNA sequence: TGTGCCTGGGGTGGGACAGGGGATCGGGAAGCTTCCTTT. This encodes CAWGGTGDREASF.

This clonotype was recorded at least ten times. This chain uses TRBV15 with TRBJ1-5, with D possibly being TRBD1 (5 bases). This CDR3 comprises 13 residues. Trimming removed 0 bases at V and 5 bases at J, with 5 bases between. The V gene's germline CDR1 is LNHNV and CDR2 YYDKDF (reference sequence). The CDR3 region has the DNA TGTGCCACCAGCAGAGAGGGGGATCAGCCCCAGCATTTT. Amino acid sequence: CATSREGDQPQHF. Using reference TRBV15 and TRBJ1-5 for the parts outside the CDR3, the full variable domain is DAMVIQNPRYQVTQFGKPVTLSCSQTLNHNVMYWYQQKSSQAPKLLFHYYDKDFNNEADTPDNFQSRRPNTSFCFLDIRSPGLGDTAMYLCATSREGDQPQHFGDGTRLSIL.

This clonotype was detected many times. The V gene is TRBV12-3 or TRBV12-4, the J gene TRBJ1-5; D possibly corresponds to TRBD1 (5 bases). This CDR3 has 13 residues. The V and J ends lost 3 bases and 5 bases respectively, with 8 bases between them. The CDR3 bases are TGTGCCAGCAGTTTCGGCAGGGATCAGCCCCAGCATTTT. It is translated as CASSFGRDQPQHF.

The genes are TRBV20-1 and TRBJ2-7; tentative D call: TRBD1 (6 bases). The CDR3 sequence is 17 residues long. The germline V gene encodes CDR1 DFQATT and CDR2 SNEGSKA (reference sequence). The germline V and J ends were trimmed by 3 bases and 2 bases, with 23 bases remaining between them. The CDR3 here is CSASPRGGRGPTYEQYF. The CDR3 nucleotides are TGCAGTGCTAGCCCCCGGGGTGGCAGGGGCCCTACCTACGAGCAGTACTTC.

This chain links TRBV19 with TRBJ1-5; D possibly corresponds to TRBD1 (5 bases). Germline CDR1 reads LNHDA; CDR2 reads SQIVND (reference sequence). The CDR3 covers 15 residues. V was cut by 2 bases and J by 2 bases, with 10 bases left in between. In DNA, the CDR3 is TGTGCCAGTAGTATATACGGGGGAGGCAATCAGCCCCAGCATTTT. It translates to CASSIYGGGNQPQHF.

V and J are TRBV29-1 and TRBJ2-7; D gene ambiguous. V was cut by 4 bases and J by 0 bases, with 13 bases left in between. This CDR3 region has 14 residues. Germline CDR1 and CDR2: SQVTM and ANQGSEA. The CDR3 region is CSVGLRLSSYEQYF. CDR3 nucleotide sequence: TGCAGCGTTGGTTTACGGTTAAGCTCCTACGAGCAGTACTTC.

This clonotype was detected many times. The chain joins TRBV7-2 to TRBJ2-7; 7 bases fit TRBD1. CDR1 and CDR2 (germline): SGHTA, FQGNSA. CDR3 length: 13 residues. With V trimmed by 3 bases and J by 6 bases, 5 bases remained unmatched. As DNA, the CDR3 is TGTGCCAGCAGCTTCTCGACAGGGCTCGAGCAGTACTTC. Translation gives CASSFSTGLEQYF. The whole variable domain, filled in from reference TRBV7-2 and TRBJ2-7, reads GAGVSQSPSNKVTEKGKDVELRCDPISGHTALYWYRQSLGQGLEFLIYFQGNSAPDKSGLPSDRFSAERTGGSVSTLTIQRTQQEDSAVYLCASSFSTGLEQYFGPGTRLTVT.

This clonotype was seen a handful of times. This may come from a read error, since a much larger clone is one base off. The CDR3 protein is CTSSPWDRNTEAFF. DNA for the CDR3: TGTACCAGCAGTCCATGGGACAGGAACACTGAAGCTTTCTTT. This chain joins TRBV28 and TRBJ1-1; 7 nucleotides agree with TRBD1. This CDR3 has 14 amino acids. CDR1 is MDHEN, CDR2 SYDVKM, per germline.

As to this clonotype: The CDR3 does not end in the conserved phenylalanine or tryptophan, so this is likely a read error. This CDR3 reads CASSLRARLRSEKLFL. CDR3 in DNA: TGTGCCAGCAGTTTAAGGGCCCGCCTCAGGAGCGAAAAACTGTTTTTA. The chain couples TRBV27 to TRBJ1-4; unclear D gene. The length of the CDR3 is 16 residues. The germline V gene has CDR1 MNHEY and CDR2 SMNVEV (reference sequence). Trimming pared 2 bases from V and 8 bases from J, leaving 18 bases between.

Many counts were recorded for this clonotype. The gene calls are TRBV2 and TRBJ2-7, with 8 bases that match TRBD2. The CDR3 runs 14 residues. Germline values: CDR1 SNHLY, CDR2 FYNNEI. J gave up 3 bases and V 6 bases, and 7 bases lay outside the gene matches. CDR3 sequence (DNA): TGTGCCAGCAGATCGGGGGGGGTCGGCTACGAGCAGTACTTC. Residues: CASRSGGVGYEQYF.

The chain uses TRBV6-2 or TRBV6-3 and TRBJ2-2; TRBD2 might be the D (6 bases). V was pared by 5 bases and J by 8 bases, with 15 bases between. Germline-derived CDR1 and CDR2 are MNHEY and SVGEGT. The CDR3 is 14 amino acids. This CDR3 is CASSVEGHWGELFF. The DNA of the CDR3 is TGTGCCAGCAGTGTGGAGGGCCATTGGGGGGAGCTGTTTTTT.

This clonotype was seen at least ten times. The chain joins TRBV12-3 or TRBV12-4 to TRBJ2-2; 7 bases agree with TRBD2. This CDR3 comprises 15 residues. Trimming cost V 6 bases and J 7 bases; bases outside gene matches: 11. CDR3 region: CASSPGGGRLGELFF. CDR3 bases: TGTGCCAGCAGCCCCGGTGGCGGGAGACTCGGGGAGCTGTTTTTT.

This clonotype was seen a few times. CDR3 DNA sequence: TGTGCCAGTAGCGCAGCGACAGGGAATAACTATGGCTACACCTTC. Translated, it gives CASSAATGNNYGYTF. The rearrangement uses TRBV19 and TRBJ1-2, with 7 positions matching TRBD1. V lost 6 bases, J lost 1 base, and 8 bases stayed unmatched. The germline V gene has CDR1 LNHDA and CDR2 SQIVND (reference sequence). The CDR3 runs to 15 residues.